The clone carrying this T cell receptor beta chain came up many times. The CDR3 totals 13 residues. The V segment lost 6 bases and the J segment 2 bases; nucleotides outside the gene matches: 7. Germline CDR1 is SQVTM and CDR2 is ANQGSEA. This entry is derived from a study of T-cell reconstitution after alpha-beta-depleted transplantation in children. It was with unique molecular identifiers that the TCRbeta library was prepared. TCRdb reprocessed the PCR reads via MiXCR and lists one record per CDR3 protein. The table includes around 93,000 distinct CDR3 sequences, approximately 8.4% detected once. The rearrangement links TRBV29-1 to TRBJ2-7; 7 bases map to TRBD1. This TCR came from a human donor who donated a stem cell graft to a child with congenital amegakaryocytic thrombocytopenia. The sequences come from PBMCs from the stem cell graft donor, collected from the stem cell graft. CDR3 residues: CSVVRGNTYEQYF. CDR3 DNA sequence: TGCAGCGTCGTCAGGGGGAATACCTACGAGCAGTACTTC.